This is a list of T cell receptor beta chains from one sample in a study of cytotoxic CD8 clonotypes in ibrutinib-treated CLL. Clones were read by immunoSEQ multiplex PCR, and TCRdb kept only the in-frame ones, dropping some. The table includes about 160,000 clones, 70% to 85% detected once. Sample: PBMCs, taken after 12 months of ibrutinib treatment. These receptors all come from a human donor with chronic lymphocytic leukemia. The CDR3 runs from the conserved cysteine through the conserved F or W. The D gene is left open where the match is weak. Size is omitted from some rows. Given values are once, few, many or a class for expanded clones.

j_gene,v_gene,d_gene,abundance,CDR3nt,CDR3aa
TRBJ2-1,TRBV6-4,NA,NA,TGTGCCAGCAGTGACGCACGCGGTGAGCAGTTCTTC,CASSDARGEQFF
TRBJ1-2,TRBV27,NA,NA,TGTGCCAGCAGTTTCAGGGGCCCCTATGGCTACACCTTC,CASSFRGPYGYTF
TRBJ2-5,TRBV18,NA,few,TGTGCCAGCTCACCACAGCCCCCCCAAGAGACCCAGTACTTC,CASSPQPPQETQYF
TRBJ1-1,TRBV15,NA,NA,TGTGCCACCTCGGAGACGGCCATGAACACTGAAGCTTTCTTT,CATSETAMNTEAFF
TRBJ1-1,TRBV11-2,NA,NA,TGTGCCAGCAGTTCCCAAAGGAACACTGAAGCTTTCTTT,CASSSQRNTEAFF
TRBJ2-3,TRBV7-6,NA,NA,TGTGCCAGCAGCTTAATGTCAGGGGCTGCAGATACGCAGTATTTT,CASSLMSGAADTQYF
TRBJ2-3,TRBV2,TRBD2,few,TGTGCCAGCAGAAGGGGTATAGCGGGAGGGTCAGATACGCAGTATTTT,CASRRGIAGGSDTQYF
TRBJ2-7,TRBV5-6,NA,NA,TGTGCCAGCAGCTTGAGGCGATCTTCCTACGAGCAGTACTTC,CASSLRRSSYEQYF
TRBJ2-7,TRBV5-1,TRBD1,NA,TGCGCCAGCAGCTTGGAGACAGGGGGCGTAGTGTACTTC,CASSLETGGVVYF
TRBJ1-2,TRBV4-3,NA,NA,TGCGCCAGCAGCCAAATACAGGGAGGCTACACCTTC,CASSQIQGGYTF
TRBJ2-3,TRBV28,NA,NA,TGTGCCAGCAAACCTAGGTGGGGCAGGGCGAAAACTCGCACAGATACGCAGTATTTT,CASKPRWGRAKTRTDTQYF
TRBJ2-2,TRBV7-8,NA,NA,TGTGCCAGCACCCTCCCCATAGCGGAGCCGAACACCGGGGAGCTGTTTTTT,CASTLPIAEPNTGELFF
TRBJ2-7,TRBV7-2,NA,NA,TGTGCCAGCAGCTTAGCTGGGGGGGGCACCTACGAGCAGTACTTC,CASSLAGGGTYEQYF
TRBJ1-1,TRBV7-2,TRBD1,NA,TGTGCCAGCAGCTTGGCCCAGGGGGCAGGAAAAGCTTTCTTT,CASSLAQGAGKAFF
TRBJ2-2,TRBV27,TRBD1,NA,TGTGCCAGCAAGCCCGGGACAGATCACACCGGGGAGCTGTTTTTT,CASKPGTDHTGELFF
TRBJ1-3,TRBV2,TRBD1,NA,TGTGCCAGCGGCAGGGGGACCTCTGGAAACACCATATATTTT,CASGRGTSGNTIYF
TRBJ1-6,TRBV2,NA,NA,TGTGCCAGCAGTGCCAGGGCGGGTCTCCACTTT,CASSARAGLHF
TRBJ2-5,TRBV5-4,TRBD2,NA,TGTGCCAGCAGCCCAGATAGGACTAGCGGGGGGACCCAGTACTTC,CASSPDRTSGGTQYF
TRBJ1-4,TRBV11-2,NA,few,TGTGCCAGCAGCCCCGGACGGGGGCTGTTTTTT,CASSPGRGLFF
TRBJ2-3,TRBV19,NA,NA,TGTGCCAGTAGTATAACCCTCACAGATACGCAGTATTTT,CASSITLTDTQYF
TRBJ2-7,TRBV5-1,TRBD1,NA,TGCGCCAGCAGCCCGGCCTTGACAGGGACCTACGAGCAGTACTTC,CASSPALTGTYEQYF
TRBJ2-3,TRBV7-2,TRBD2,NA,TGTGCCAGCAGCCGTGACACTAGCGGGGCTACTAGCACAGATACGCAGTATTTT,CASSRDTSGATSTDTQYF
TRBJ2-1,TRBV27,TRBD2,NA,TGTGCCAGTTCGCGGGAGGCCCACAATGAGCAGTTCTTC,CASSREAHNEQFF
TRBJ2-5,TRBV29-1,TRBD2,NA,TGCAGCGTTGTGATAGCGGGGGGTGGGACCCAGTACTTC,CSVVIAGGGTQYF
TRBJ1-1,TRBV27,NA,NA,TGTGCCAGCAGTTTAACGGGCCGCCGTCAAGCTTTCTTT,CASSLTGRRQAFF
TRBJ1-3,TRBV19,NA,NA,TGTGCCAGTAGTCCATATGCGGGATTGGGGAACACCATATATTTT,CASSPYAGLGNTIYF
TRBJ1-2,TRBV4-3,NA,NA,TGCGCCAGCAGCCAAGATCTGGGCTATGGCTACACCTTC,CASSQDLGYGYTF
TRBJ2-7,TRBV30,NA,NA,TGTGCCTGGAGTGTACAAAACCCCTTGGTGGACGAGCAGTACTTC,CAWSVQNPLVDEQYF
TRBJ1-2,TRBV20-1,NA,NA,TGCAGTGGATCCCAGGGCTATGGCTACACCTTC,CSGSQGYGYTF
TRBJ1-2,TRBV7-8,TRBD1,once,TGTGCCAGCAGCATGGGACAGACTCACTATGGCTACACCTTC,CASSMGQTHYGYTF
TRBJ2-7,TRBV28,NA,NA,TGTGCCAGCAGTTTATACCGTATGCCCTCCTACGAGCAGTACTTC,CASSLYRMPSYEQYF
TRBJ2-2,TRBV7-8,NA,NA,TGTGCCAGCAGCTCGTTTTCCACCGGGGAGCTGTTTTTT,CASSSFSTGELFF
TRBJ1-2,TRBV2,NA,NA,TGTGCCAGCACATACAGATGGGAGGCTGGCAACTATGGCTACACCTTC,CASTYRWEAGNYGYTF
TRBJ1-5,TRBV9,NA,NA,TGTGCCAGCAGCGTCGGGGTAGGGAATCAGCCCCAGCATTTT,CASSVGVGNQPQHF
TRBJ2-6,TRBV7-3,NA,NA,TGTGCCAGCAGCTTGACCGGGACGGCGAACTCTGGGGCCAACGTCCTGACTTTC,CASSLTGTANSGANVLTF
TRBJ1-2,TRBV28,NA,few,TGTGCTACAGGAGCTAACTATGGCTACACCTTC,CATGANYGYTF
TRBJ1-3,TRBV7-9,NA,NA,TGTGCCAGCAGCTTAGCGGGGCGGTTCTCTGGAAACACCATATATTTT,CASSLAGRFSGNTIYF
TRBJ2-3,TRBV7-8,TRBD2,NA,TGTGCCAGCAGCTTAGGGTTGCTAGCGGGGAGCACAGATACGCAGTATTTT,CASSLGLLAGSTDTQYF
TRBJ2-1,TRBV7-3,TRBD2,NA,TGTGCCAGCAGCTTATACACGGGAGGGCCGGCGTTCTTC,CASSLYTGGPAFF
TRBJ2-7,TRBV27,TRBD1,NA,TGTGCCAGCAGTCCTCGACAGGGGACCTACGAGCAGTACTTC,CASSPRQGTYEQYF
TRBJ1-3,TRBV10-1,TRBD1,few,TGCGCCAGAACGGGAGACAGGGGCTCTGGAAACACCATATATTTT,CARTGDRGSGNTIYF
TRBJ2-3,TRBV11-2,TRBD2,NA,TGTGCCAGCAGCCCCGTATTCGGGAGGGGTACGCAGTATTTT,CASSPVFGRGTQYF
TRBJ2-7,TRBV4-2,TRBD2,NA,TGTGCCAGCAGCCAAGCCGGAATGGGGACTAGCGGGACCTACGAGCAGTACTTC,CASSQAGMGTSGTYEQYF
TRBJ2-3,TRBV21-1,NA,NA,TGTGCCAGCAGCAGACCGGGACTAGCGGTACCTAGCACAGATACGCAGTATTTT,CASSRPGLAVPSTDTQYF
TRBJ1-3,TRBV4-1,NA,once,TGCGCCAGCAGCCAAGGGGAAGTCCGTGGAAACACCATATATTTT,CASSQGEVRGNTIYF
TRBJ1-2,TRBV19,NA,NA,TGTGCCAGTAGGAGGAGTAGGGCCTCAATCCCCTATGGCTACACCTTC,CASRRSRASIPYGYTF
TRBJ2-7,TRBV6-1,TRBD1,NA,TGTGCCAGCAGCCGACAGGGGCGCTCCTACGAGCAGTACTTC,CASSRQGRSYEQYF
TRBJ1-2,TRBV5-6,TRBD1,NA,TGTGCCAGCAGCTTGGTCGGGACAGGGCCCTATGGCTACACCTTC,CASSLVGTGPYGYTF
TRBJ1-5,TRBV19,TRBD1,NA,TGTGCCAGTAGGTCAACCGGGACAGTCAATCAGCCCCAGCATTTT,CASRSTGTVNQPQHF
TRBJ2-3,TRBV6-5,TRBD2,NA,TGTGCCAGCAAAGACGGGACTAGCGGAGCCTCTTGGCAGTATTTT,CASKDGTSGASWQYF
TRBJ1-5,TRBV7-2,NA,NA,TGTGCCAGCAGCTTAAAGCAGGGCCCAATGGGCAATCAGCCCCAGCATTTT,CASSLKQGPMGNQPQHF
TRBJ2-1,TRBV7-9,NA,NA,TGTGCCAGCAGCTTCGGGGACCTACCGTTCTTCTTC,CASSFGDLPFFF
TRBJ1-3,TRBV4-2,NA,NA,TGTGCCAGCAGCCGCAAGGTAGAAAACAACTATCGTACCTCTGGAAACACCATATATTTT,CASSRKVENNYRTSGNTIYF